This is a list of T cell receptor beta chains from one sample in a study of control samples from healthy donors and cancer patients. Here immunoSEQ multiplex PCR was the method, and the copy in TCRdb shows in-frame clones only, minus some. The sample gives approximately 150,000 clones, around 88% of which show up once; more than 1.5% is in the top ten. The sequencing sample was made of blood. The origin of the receptors is a young man in good health. Each CDR3 is given with its conserved first and last residue.

V gene,J gene,CDR3 protein
TRBV6-5,TRBJ1-2,CASSRQDYGYTF
TRBV7-2,TRBJ1-3,CASSFQGFGNTIYF
TRBV5-1,TRBJ2-1,CASSERLVHEQFF
TRBV9,TRBJ2-6,CASSVARSSGANVLTF
TRBV11-2,TRBJ1-4,CASSLALGQGEGEKLFF
TRBV2,TRBJ1-1,CASRRGRGAAGNTEAFF
TRBV6-5,TRBJ1-1,CASSYGATEAFF
TRBV4-2,TRBJ2-3,CASSQGTLRADTQYF
TRBV5-5,TRBJ2-4,CASSLSFSSDIQYF
TRBV30,TRBJ1-6,CAWNRQVPVLDNSPLHF
TRBV3-1/TRBV3-2,TRBJ1-1,CASSQALGRRNTEAFF
TRBV15,TRBJ2-2,CATSGTSGGGTGELFF
TRBV28,TRBJ2-7,CASSFQGRSSYEQYF
TRBV29-1,TRBJ2-1,CSVSIDPSNEQFF
TRBV15,TRBJ2-1,CATSKARTVTYNEQFF
TRBV7-9,TRBJ1-2,CASSSSLRTGANYGYTF
TRBV14,TRBJ1-4,CASSHFYSNEKLFF
TRBV2,TRBJ2-2,CASSPYGGTANTGELFF
TRBV7-2,TRBJ2-5,CASSLAQGATQYF
TRBV30,TRBJ1-2,CAWSEGRHGYTF
TRBV5-1,TRBJ1-4,CASSLGQGTTNEKLFF
TRBV28,TRBJ1-1,CASTISRVRPLEAFF
TRBV7-2,TRBJ2-5,CASSLDSETQYF
TRBV7-8,TRBJ2-3,CASSLGTDTQYF
TRBV24-1,TRBJ2-7,CATAPRGGYEQYF
TRBV5-4,TRBJ1-2,CASSLGGAYGYTF
TRBV19,TRBJ1-6,CASSLRENSPLHF
TRBV6-2/TRBV6-3,TRBJ1-1,CASSFRAGFEAFF
TRBV5-4,TRBJ2-1,CASSFTSGRYNEQFF
TRBV6-5,TRBJ1-2,CASIRGGLGGSYTF
TRBV19,TRBJ1-6,CASSMGTGESPLHF
TRBV19,TRBJ2-1,CASSPSGPPYNEQFF
TRBV5-6,TRBJ2-1,CASSSFQGSSYNEQFF
TRBV7-9,TRBJ1-3,CASSFAVRLRGFSGNTIYF
TRBV7-6,TRBJ2-3,CASSLARRSTDTQYF
TRBV9,TRBJ1-5,CASSGDSSNQPQHF
TRBV6-6,TRBJ2-2,CASVDRGNTGELFF
TRBV11-2,TRBJ2-7,CASSSSPTGIDEQYF
TRBV28,TRBJ2-6,CASTPWGGGFGANVLTF
TRBV7-2,TRBJ2-5,CASSSGAGGTRGAQYF
TRBV7-2,TRBJ2-1,CASSSRDSAYNEQFF
TRBV5-6,TRBJ1-2,CASSPPGTGINYGYTF
TRBV19,TRBJ2-1,CASMGGTKVFF
TRBV6-5,TRBJ2-2,CASSFLAGANTGELFF
TRBV3-1/TRBV3-2,TRBJ1-2,CASSQGQGLYGYTF
TRBV27,TRBJ1-2,CASSSGYYGYTF
TRBV5-8,TRBJ1-2,CASSLGLDYGYTF
TRBV7-2,TRBJ2-5,CASSLRAGWETQYF